The 11 T cell receptor beta chains listed next were all sequenced from one sample in a study of blood T cell repertoires in COVID-19. Here immunoSEQ multiplex PCR was the method, and the copy in TCRdb shows in-frame clones only, minus some. The sample comprises some 180,000 clones, roughly 83% of which are singletons, and about 7% rests with the top ten. Sequencing input: peripheral blood. These TCRs come from a woman aged 40 to 55 with COVID-19, enrolled during active disease.

V is TRBV7-8 and J is TRBJ1-2; tentatively, D is TRBD1 (5 bases). V shed 1 base and J shed 4 bases, with 7 bases lying between them. The CDR3 has 13 residues. CDR1 SGHVS and CDR2 FQNEAQ come from the germline V gene. CDR3 in amino acids: CASSLEGLYGYTF. The CDR3 DNA reads as TGTGCCAGCAGCTTAGAGGGACTCTATGGCTACACCTTC.

V is TRBV11-2 and J is TRBJ2-5; 7 nucleotides align to TRBD1. The CDR3 spans 17 residues. The trim removed 7 bases at V and 1 base at J, leaving 15 bases unmatched. Looked up from germline, CDR1 is SGHAT and CDR2 is FQNNGV. The CDR3 loop reads CASTLLGAGGFQETQYF. As DNA, the CDR3 is TGTGCCAGCACTCTACTCGGGGCAGGGGGATTCCAAGAGACCCAGTACTTC.

For this clone: Other DNA sequences in this specimen translate into the identical CDR3. The chain couples TRBV19 to TRBJ2-7; D might be TRBD1 (6 bases). The V end was cut by 5 bases, the J end by 3 bases, with 8 bases between. Germline lookup yields CDR1 LNHDA and CDR2 SQIVND (reference sequence). The CDR3 has 12 amino acids. CDR3 protein: CASSVQGYEQYF. The DNA of the CDR3 is TGTGCCAGTAGTGTACAGGGCTACGAGCAGTACTTC.

The J gene is TRBJ1-1, the V gene TRBV28; tentatively, D is TRBD1 (6 bases). V gave up 7 bases and J gave up 1 base, with 13 bases separating them. Germline assignment: CDR1 MDHEN and CDR2 SYDVKM. The CDR3 is 14 residues long. The CDR3 DNA follows: TGTGCCAGCATCCCGACAGGCAGGAACACTGAAGCTTTCTTT. This encodes CASIPTGRNTEAFF.

The chain joins TRBV24-1 to TRBJ1-2, with D possibly being TRBD1 (5 bases). CDR1 is KGHDR, CDR2 SFDVKD, per germline. The germline V and J ends were trimmed by 4 bases and 4 bases, with 12 bases remaining between them. The CDR3 extends over 14 amino acids. The CDR3 DNA sequence: TGTGCCACCAGTGACGGCAGGGCAACCTATGGCTACACCTTC. Translated, it gives CATSDGRATYGYTF.

The chain couples TRBV25-1 to TRBJ1-3; TRBD1 might be the D (6 bases). Germline V gene lookup returns CDR1 MGHDK and CDR2 SYGVNS. V shed 3 bases and J shed 2 bases, with 11 bases lying between them. The CDR3 runs to 15 residues. The CDR3 is CASSDPGDPGNTIYF. CDR3 nucleotide sequence: TGTGCCAGCAGTGACCCAGGGGATCCTGGAAACACCATATATTTT.

The V call is TRBV19, the J call TRBJ1-5; D is possibly TRBD1 (5 bases). The germline CDR1 and CDR2 sequences are LNHDA and SQIVND (reference sequence). The CDR3 spans 16 residues. Trimming shortened V by 6 bases and J by 1 base, and 16 bases separated the two germline ends. The CDR3 bases are TGTGCCAGTAGAAACCCCCGGGGGATCAGCAATCAGCCCCAGCATTTT. It is translated as CASRNPRGISNQPQHF.

The chain links TRBV6-2 or TRBV6-3 to TRBJ1-1, with D unclear. Germline CDR1 is MNHEY and CDR2 is SVGEGT. The CDR3 is made up of 15 amino acids. V was trimmed by 2 bases and J by 4 bases, leaving 14 bases between them. The CDR3 DNA reads TGTGCCAGCAGTTACGGAGGCGGGTTGGTCACTGAAGCTTTCTTT. It is translated as CASSYGGGLVTEAFF.

The genes are TRBV19 and TRBJ1-5; 8 nucleotides agree with TRBD1. This CDR3 spans 15 amino acids. V gave up 2 bases and J gave up 6 bases; unmatched junction bases: 6. Germline CDR1 LNHDA, CDR2 SQIVND (reference sequence). The CDR3 loop reads CASSILDRDRQPQHF. The DNA of the CDR3 is TGTGCCAGTAGTATACTGGACAGGGATCGTCAGCCCCAGCATTTT.

V gene TRBV7-2 combines with J gene TRBJ2-5, with D possibly being TRBD2 (5 bases). The CDR3 has 13 amino acids. The germline V and J ends were trimmed by 5 bases and 6 bases, with 13 bases remaining between them. Germline V gene sequence: CDR1 SGHTA, CDR2 FQGNSA. CDR3 sequence (DNA): TGTGCCAGCAGCCTAGGACTTATCAAGACCCAGTACTTC. The encoded protein is CASSLGLIKTQYF.

V gene TRBV5-1 combines with J gene TRBJ2-7; TRBD2 might be the D (6 bases). CDR1 SGHRS and CDR2 YFSETQ come from the germline V gene. The germline V and J ends were trimmed by 1 base and 6 bases, with 11 bases remaining between them. This CDR3 contains 13 residues. The DNA of the CDR3 is TGCGCCAGCAGCTTGATCGGGGGTGGCGAGCAGTACTTC. Residues: CASSLIGGGEQYF.